Described below is a single T cell receptor (beta chain) sequence and its context. No antigen is known for it. The healthy adult donors were HIV-negative and reported no recent acute infections or vaccinations. V dropped 1 base and J dropped 5 bases, with 11 bases sitting between them. Looked up from germline, CDR1 is KGHSH and CDR2 is LQKENI. There are 14 residues in the CDR3. Libraries were prepared by immunoSEQ multiplex PCR; TCRdb keeps only in-frame clonotypes and omits some of them. Among about 680,000 clones, around 72% were seen once, and the ten largest hold roughly 1.8%. This sample stems from a study of shared clonotypes between healthy human individuals. Regarding the study as a whole: The represented genetic and exposure-history diversity was limited by the small number of donors. Estimated richness values were generally larger in naive subsets than in memory subsets.

Source material: memory CD4+ T cells sorted from blood. Sample subset: CD45RA-negative fraction. The clonotype originates from a woman aged 25 to 39 in good health. This chain uses TRBV18 with TRBJ1-2; D is uncertain. In DNA form, the CDR3 reads TGTGCCAGCTCACCACGGTCGGACCCGTATGGCTACACCTTC. Translated, it gives CASSPRSDPYGYTF.